A few counts support the clone carrying this TCR beta chain. Its antigen is undetermined. The sample belongs to a study of CD8+ T cells in alopecia areata. At the level of the study: Treated individuals took tofacitinib by mouth, 5 to 10 mg twice daily.

In germline, CDR1 is SQVTM, CDR2 ANQGSEA. This CDR3 spans 14 amino acids. Trimming took 5 bases from V and 2 from J, leaving 16 bases between them. The treatment was: oral pan-JAK inhibitor, 5-10 mg twice daily. Study findings and constraints: Sharing of TCR sequences between patients (possibly for HLA-related reasons) was less clear than in mice.

The authors extracted RNA and reverse transcribed it into cDNA as the sequencing template. TCRdb's copy holds only in-frame clones and misses some; the assay was immunoSEQ multiplex PCR. The sample contains about 210,000 clones, around 65% of which appear only once. The V and J genes are TRBV29-1 and TRBJ2-7, with D possibly TRBD1 on 6 matching bases. This clonotype was obtained from a human donor with alopecia areata. Here the sequenced sample was CD4+ T cells sorted from blood, taken around week 46, from a patient treated with tofacitinib. The CDR3, as DNA: TGCAGCGTTCGAAAATTAAAGGGGGCCTACGAGCAGTACTTC. This codes for CSVRKLKGAYEQYF.